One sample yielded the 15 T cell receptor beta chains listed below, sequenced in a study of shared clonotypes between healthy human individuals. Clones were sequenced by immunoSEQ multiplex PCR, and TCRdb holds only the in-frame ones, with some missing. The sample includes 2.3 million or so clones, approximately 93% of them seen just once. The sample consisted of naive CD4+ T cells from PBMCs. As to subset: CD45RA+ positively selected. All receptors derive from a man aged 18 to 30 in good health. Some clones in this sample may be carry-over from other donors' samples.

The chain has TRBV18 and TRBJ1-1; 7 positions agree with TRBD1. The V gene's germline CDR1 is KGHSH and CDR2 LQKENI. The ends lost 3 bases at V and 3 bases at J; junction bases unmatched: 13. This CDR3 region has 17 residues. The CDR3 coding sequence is TGTGCCAGCTCACCCAGACAGGGAAGTCATGTTGACACTGAAGCTTTCTTT. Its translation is CASSPRQGSHVDTEAFF.

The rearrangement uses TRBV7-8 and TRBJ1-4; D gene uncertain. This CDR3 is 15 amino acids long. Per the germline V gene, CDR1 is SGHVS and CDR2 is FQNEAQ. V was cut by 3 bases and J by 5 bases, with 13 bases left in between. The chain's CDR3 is CASSLVTARNEKLFF. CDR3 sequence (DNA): TGTGCCAGCAGCTTGGTGACGGCCAGAAATGAAAAACTGTTTTTT.

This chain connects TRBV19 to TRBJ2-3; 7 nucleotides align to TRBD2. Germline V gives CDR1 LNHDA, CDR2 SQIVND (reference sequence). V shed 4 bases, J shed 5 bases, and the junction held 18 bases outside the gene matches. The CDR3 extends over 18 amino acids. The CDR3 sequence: CASSNLGGTNLGRDTQYF. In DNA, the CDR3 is TGTGCCAGTAGTAACCTGGGGGGGACTAACCTGGGACGAGATACGCAGTATTTT.

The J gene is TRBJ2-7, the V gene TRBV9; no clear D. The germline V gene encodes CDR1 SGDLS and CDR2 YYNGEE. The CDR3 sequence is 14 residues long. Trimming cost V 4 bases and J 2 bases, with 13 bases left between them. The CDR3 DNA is TGTGCCAGCAGCCGGACCGCCCAAACCTACGAGCAGTACTTC. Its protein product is CASSRTAQTYEQYF.

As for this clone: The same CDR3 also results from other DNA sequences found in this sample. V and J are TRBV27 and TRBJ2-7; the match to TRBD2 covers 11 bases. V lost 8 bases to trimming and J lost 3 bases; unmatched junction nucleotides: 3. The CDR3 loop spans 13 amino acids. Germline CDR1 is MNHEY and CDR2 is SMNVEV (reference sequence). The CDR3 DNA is TGTGCCAGCCGCACTAGCGGGAGCTACGAGCAGTACTTC. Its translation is CASRTSGSYEQYF.

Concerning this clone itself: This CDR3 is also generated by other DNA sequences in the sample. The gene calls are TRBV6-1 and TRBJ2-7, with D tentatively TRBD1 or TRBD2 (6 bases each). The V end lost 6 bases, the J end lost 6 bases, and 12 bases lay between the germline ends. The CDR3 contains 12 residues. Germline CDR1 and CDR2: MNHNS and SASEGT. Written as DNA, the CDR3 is TGTGCCAGCAGGAGAGGAGGGGGCGAGCAGTACTTC. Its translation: CASRRGGGEQYF.

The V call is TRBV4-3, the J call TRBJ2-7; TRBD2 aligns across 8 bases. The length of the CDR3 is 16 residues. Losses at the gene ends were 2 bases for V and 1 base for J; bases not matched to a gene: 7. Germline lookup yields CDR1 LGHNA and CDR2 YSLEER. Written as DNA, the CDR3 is TGCGCCAGCAGCCAAATTCGGGGGGGATCTTCCTACGAGCAGTACTTC. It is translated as CASSQIRGGSSYEQYF.

The CDR3 DNA sequence: TGTGCCAGCGGTTGGGGACAGGGGAGCAATCAGCCCCAGCATTTT. Translation gives CASGWGQGSNQPQHF. The chain uses TRBV6-6 and TRBJ1-5; 10 nucleotides line up with TRBD1. The J segment lost 1 base and the V segment lost 8 bases, leaving 5 bases of the junction unmatched. This CDR3 is 15 amino acids long. Germline V gene sequence: CDR1 MNHNY, CDR2 SVGAGI (reference sequence).

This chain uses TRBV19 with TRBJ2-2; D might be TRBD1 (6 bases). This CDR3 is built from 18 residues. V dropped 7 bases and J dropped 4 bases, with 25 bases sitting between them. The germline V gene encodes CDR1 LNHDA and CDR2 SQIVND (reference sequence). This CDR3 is CASKGQSFPLRATGELFF. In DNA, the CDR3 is TGTGCCAGTAAAGGACAGTCCTTCCCACTCAGGGCCACCGGGGAGCTGTTTTTT. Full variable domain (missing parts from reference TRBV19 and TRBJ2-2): DGGITQSPKYLFRKEGQNVTLSCEQNLNHDAMYWYRQDPGQGLRLIYYSQIVNDFQKGDIAEGYSVSREKKESFPLTVTSAQKNPTAFYLCASKGQSFPLRATGELFFGEGSRLTVL.

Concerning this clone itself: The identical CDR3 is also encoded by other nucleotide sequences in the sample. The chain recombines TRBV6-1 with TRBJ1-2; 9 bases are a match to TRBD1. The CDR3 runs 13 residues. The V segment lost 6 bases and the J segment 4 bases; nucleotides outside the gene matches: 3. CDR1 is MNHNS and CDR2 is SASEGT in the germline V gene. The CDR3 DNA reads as TGTGCCAGCAGCGAGGACAGGGGCTATGGCTACACCTTC. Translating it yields CASSEDRGYGYTF.

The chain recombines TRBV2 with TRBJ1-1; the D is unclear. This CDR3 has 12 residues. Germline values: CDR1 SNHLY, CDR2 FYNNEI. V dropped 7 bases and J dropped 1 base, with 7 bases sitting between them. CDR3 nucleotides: TGTGCCAGCACCACATCGAACACTGAAGCTTTCTTT. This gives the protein CASTTSNTEAFF.

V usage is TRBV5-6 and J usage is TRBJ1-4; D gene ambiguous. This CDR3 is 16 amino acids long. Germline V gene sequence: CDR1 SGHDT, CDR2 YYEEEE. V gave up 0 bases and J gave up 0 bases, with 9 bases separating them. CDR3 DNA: TGTGCCAGCAGCTTGGGGCTCAGAACAACTAATGAAAAACTGTTTTTT. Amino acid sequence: CASSLGLRTTNEKLFF.

The CDR3, as DNA: TGTGCCAGCAGGACTACAGGGGACGAGCAGTTCTTC. Its translation: CASRTTGDEQFF. The chain combines TRBV7-9 with TRBJ2-1, with 7 bases fitting TRBD1. Germline lookup yields CDR1 SEHNR and CDR2 FQNEAQ (reference sequence). V trimming: 6 bases; J trimming: 10 bases; junction bases outside the gene matches: 6. The CDR3 contains 12 residues.

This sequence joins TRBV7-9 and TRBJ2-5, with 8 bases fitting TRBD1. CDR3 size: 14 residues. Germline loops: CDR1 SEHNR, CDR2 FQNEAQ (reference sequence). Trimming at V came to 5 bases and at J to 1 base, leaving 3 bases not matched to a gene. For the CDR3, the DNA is TGTGCCAGCAGCCGGGACAGGAGCCAAGAGACCCAGTACTTC. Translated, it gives CASSRDRSQETQYF. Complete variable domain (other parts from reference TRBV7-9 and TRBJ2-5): DTGVSQNPRHKITKRGQNVTFRCDPISEHNRLYWYRQTLGQGPEFLTYFQNEAQLEKSRLLSDRFSAERPKGSFSTLEIQRTEQGDSAMYLCASSRDRSQETQYFGPGTRLLVL.

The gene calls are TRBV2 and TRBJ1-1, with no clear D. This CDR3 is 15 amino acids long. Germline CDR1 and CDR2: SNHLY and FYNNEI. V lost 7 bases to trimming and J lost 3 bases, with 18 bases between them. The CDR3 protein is CASTNRLGGDTEAFF. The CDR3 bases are TGTGCCAGCACCAATAGATTAGGCGGGGACACTGAAGCTTTCTTT.